These 28 T cell receptor beta chains were sequenced from one sample in a study of blood T cell repertoires in COVID-19. Clones were sequenced by immunoSEQ multiplex PCR, and TCRdb holds only the in-frame ones, with some missing. The sample includes 250,000 to 350,000 clones, 85% to 90% of them seen just once. Material for sequencing was PBMCs or T cells enriched from blood (not recorded which). The origin of the receptors is a woman between 18 and 29 years old who had recovered from COVID-19.

This chain connects TRBV12-3 or TRBV12-4 to TRBJ2-3, with D possibly matching TRBD2 (5 bases). V was cut by 3 bases and J by 8 bases, with 9 bases left in between. The CDR3 spans 12 residues. The CDR3 nucleotides are TGTGCCAGCAGTTTCCCGGCGGGTACGCAGTATTTT. Translating gives CASSFPAGTQYF.

The chain's CDR3 is CAWSSGTGGGYTF. Here the CDR3 DNA reads TGTGCCTGGTCCTCCGGGACAGGGGGTGGCTACACCTTC. This rearrangement joins TRBV30 to TRBJ1-2; 11 nucleotides agree with TRBD1. The CDR3 loop spans 13 amino acids. V lost 5 bases to trimming and J lost 7 bases; unmatched junction nucleotides: 6. Germline lookup yields CDR1 GTSNPN and CDR2 SVGIG (reference sequence).

The rearrangement links TRBV5-4 to TRBJ2-5, with 8 nucleotides matching TRBD2. The length of the CDR3 is 18 residues. With 4 bases clipped from V and 2 bases from J, the junction kept 16 bases outside the gene matches. Looked up from germline, CDR1 is SGHNT and CDR2 is YYREEE (reference sequence). The CDR3 DNA is TGTGCCAGCAGCGGGGTCCTAGGACTAGCTTCAGGTCAAGAGACCCAGTACTTC. Protein sequence: CASSGVLGLASGQETQYF.

This rearrangement joins TRBV6-1 to TRBJ2-3; D may be TRBD1 (6 bases). CDR1 is MNHNS, CDR2 SASEGT, per germline. The CDR3 spans 13 residues. The ends were cut back, 3 bases at V and 4 bases at J, with 8 bases in the middle. CDR3 sequence: CASSEGAADTQYF. The CDR3, as DNA: TGTGCCAGCAGTGAGGGGGCCGCAGATACGCAGTATTTT.

The chain joins TRBV19 to TRBJ1-2; the D is unclear. The CDR3 runs 13 residues. Per the germline V gene, CDR1 is LNHDA and CDR2 is SQIVND (reference sequence). V gave up 2 bases and J gave up 7 bases, with 11 bases separating them. The CDR3 protein is CASSIWFRSGYTF. CDR3 nucleotide sequence: TGTGCCAGTAGTATATGGTTTCGGAGTGGCTACACCTTC.

J is TRBJ2-7 and V is TRBV29-1, with 7 bases that match TRBD2. From germline, CDR1 is SQVTM and CDR2 ANQGSEA. Trimming cost V 4 bases and J 1 base; bases outside gene matches: 1. The CDR3 is 12 amino acids. The CDR3 bases are TGCAGCGTTGTGGGACTATCCTACGAGCAGTACTTC. This encodes CSVVGLSYEQYF.

The chain has TRBV11-1 and TRBJ2-1; TRBD2 matches 9 bases. Trimming removed 0 bases from V and 5 bases from J; junction bases left unmatched: 5. The CDR3 contains 16 residues. The germline V gene has CDR1 SGHAT and CDR2 FQDESV (reference sequence). The CDR3 nucleotides are TGTGCCAGCAGCTTAGCCTCTCTAGCGGGGCACAATGAGCAGTTCTTC. Translated: CASSLASLAGHNEQFF.

The chain is built from TRBV4-1 and TRBJ1-5, with 7 bases that match TRBD1. J was trimmed by 7 bases and V by 3 bases; bases with no gene match: 6. Germline V lookup: CDR1 MGHRA, CDR2 YSYEKL. The CDR3 contains 14 residues. Here the CDR3 reads CASSHSTGQQPQHF. The CDR3 DNA reads TGCGCCAGCAGCCATTCGACAGGGCAACAGCCCCAGCATTTT.

The gene calls are TRBV19 and TRBJ2-1, with 12 positions matching TRBD2. V lost 5 bases and J lost 9; bases outside the gene matches: 8. This CDR3 spans 15 amino acids. CDR1 is LNHDA, CDR2 SQIVND, per germline (reference sequence). The CDR3 spells CASSPLAGGRGEQFF. The DNA of the CDR3 is TGTGCCAGTAGTCCTCTAGCGGGGGGGCGCGGTGAGCAGTTCTTC.

The gene calls are TRBV28 and TRBJ1-1; TRBD1 matches 8 bases. This CDR3 is 14 amino acids long. The germline V gene has CDR1 MDHEN and CDR2 SYDVKM. The trim removed 4 bases at V and 5 bases at J, leaving 6 bases unmatched. CDR3 residues: CASSSTGGSTEAFF. In DNA, the CDR3 is TGTGCCAGCAGTTCTACAGGGGGATCGACTGAAGCTTTCTTT.

The gene calls are TRBV19 and TRBJ1-2, with TRBD1 as a possible D gene (6 bases). Trimming stripped 4 bases from V and 7 bases from J, with 19 bases between. The CDR3 totals 15 residues. Germline-derived CDR1 and CDR2 are LNHDA and SQIVND (reference sequence). Here the CDR3 reads CASSSHEAGASGYTF. The CDR3 nucleotides are TGTGCCAGTAGTAGCCATGAGGCAGGGGCCTCTGGCTACACCTTC.

This chain uses TRBV6-5 with TRBJ1-5; D is ambiguous. Germline loops: CDR1 MNHEY, CDR2 SVGAGI. Trimming stripped 6 bases from V and 2 bases from J, with 14 bases between. CDR3 length: 15 amino acids. CDR3 residues: CASSPPVARNQPQHF. CDR3 in DNA: TGTGCCAGCAGCCCCCCGGTAGCCCGCAATCAGCCCCAGCATTTT.

The chain's CDR3 is CASSLETSFRYF. CDR3 coding DNA: TGTGCCAGCAGCTTGGAGACTAGTTTTAGGTACTTC. The J gene is TRBJ2-7, the V gene TRBV5-8, with D possibly TRBD2 on 6 matching bases. Germline V gene lookup returns CDR1 SGHTS and CDR2 YDEGEE. V gave up 0 bases and J gave up 12 bases, with 13 bases separating them. CDR3 length equals 12 residues.

The J gene is TRBJ2-7, the V gene TRBV27, with 8 bases fitting TRBD1. V gave up 0 bases and J gave up 9 bases; unmatched junction bases: 10. CDR3 length: 15 amino acids. Germline loops: CDR1 MNHEY, CDR2 SMNVEV (reference sequence). The CDR3 region is CASSLSRQGAQGQYF. In nucleotides, the CDR3 is TGTGCCAGCAGTTTATCGAGGCAGGGGGCGCAGGGGCAGTACTTC.

This chain joins TRBV6-5 and TRBJ2-1; TRBD2 agrees at 7 bases. V dropped 6 bases and J dropped 9; count of bases not matched to a gene: 8. Germline CDR1 reads MNHEY; CDR2 reads SVGAGI. This CDR3 region has 13 residues. CDR3 nucleotides: TGTGCCAGCAGGGTTCGACTAGCCGGTGAGCAGTTCTTC. It encodes CASRVRLAGEQFF.

The gene calls are TRBV11-3 and TRBJ2-5; 13 nucleotides line up with TRBD2. The V segment lost 4 bases and the J segment 1 base; nucleotides outside the gene matches: 3. Germline V lookup: CDR1 SGHNT, CDR2 YENEEA. This CDR3 region has 16 residues. The chain's CDR3 is CASSSRTSGGQETQYF. The CDR3 nucleotides read TGTGCCAGCAGCTCGAGGACTAGCGGGGGCCAAGAGACCCAGTACTTC.

The V and J genes are TRBV5-4 and TRBJ2-4, with TRBD2 matching over 7 bases. The CDR3 consists of 16 residues. The junction had 7 bases not matched to a gene; V was cut back by 3 bases and J by 1 base. Germline V gives CDR1 SGHNT, CDR2 YYREEE (reference sequence). As DNA, the CDR3 is TGTGCCAGCAGCTACTCTAGCGGTGGGGCCAAAAACATTCAGTACTTC. As protein: CASSYSSGGAKNIQYF.

This chain uses TRBV27 with TRBJ1-1; 9 nucleotides align to TRBD1. This CDR3 has 15 amino acids. From germline, CDR1 is MNHEY and CDR2 SMNVEV (reference sequence). Trimming took 4 bases from V and 3 from J; bases not matched to a gene: 6. The CDR3 bases are TGTGCCAGCAGTTACAGGACAGGGGCGCACACTGAAGCTTTCTTT. Its protein product is CASSYRTGAHTEAFF.

The chain joins TRBV3-1 (or the pseudogene TRBV3-2) to TRBJ1-1; 9 bases map to TRBD1. V was pared by 3 bases and J by 3 bases, with 5 bases of the junction left unmatched. The CDR3 totals 15 residues. Germline loops: CDR1 LGHDT, CDR2 YNNKEL (reference sequence). This CDR3 is CASSHTGGRDTEAFF. The CDR3, as DNA: TGTGCCAGCAGCCACACAGGGGGCAGGGACACTGAAGCTTTCTTT.

The chain has TRBV7-3 and TRBJ2-4; TRBD2 is a possible D gene (5 bases). This CDR3 contains 14 residues. Germline CDR1 and CDR2: SGHTA and FQGTGA. Trimming took off 1 base at V and 8 bases at J, with 12 bases between the two ends. CDR3 in DNA: TGTGCCAGCAGCTTAAAGGGAGTTTCAGACATTCAGTACTTC. This encodes CASSLKGVSDIQYF.

The rearrangement joins TRBV28 to TRBJ2-7; TRBD1 agrees at 11 bases. Germline V gene lookup returns CDR1 MDHEN and CDR2 SYDVKM. The V gene end was trimmed by 6 bases and the J gene end by 5 bases; junction bases not matched to a gene: 12. The CDR3 spans 16 residues. The CDR3 coding sequence is TGTGCCAGCAGCCTCTTAGGGACAGGGGGTCGGAACGAGCAGTACTTC. It yields the protein CASSLLGTGGRNEQYF.

This chain joins TRBV16 and TRBJ1-2; D perhaps matches TRBD1 (6 bases). The V gene's germline CDR1 is KGHSY and CDR2 FQNENV. The V gene lost 3 bases and the J gene lost 2 bases, with 16 bases spanning the gap. CDR3 length: 16 residues. The CDR3 here is CASSQARQGINYGYTF. In DNA form, the CDR3 reads TGTGCCAGCAGCCAGGCCAGGCAGGGGATCAACTATGGCTACACCTTC. Full variable domain (outside the CDR3, taken from reference TRBV16 and TRBJ1-2): GEEVAQTPKHLVRGEGQKAKLYCAPIKGHSYVFWYQQVLKNEFKFLISFQNENVFDETGMPKERFSAKCLPNSPCSLEIQATKLEDSAVYFCASSQARQGINYGYTFGSGTRLTVV.

This chain joins TRBV11-2 and TRBJ2-6, with D unresolved. The CDR3 length is 15 residues. The germline gives CDR1 SGHAT, CDR2 FQNNGV. The ends were cut back, 5 bases at V and 1 base at J, with 9 bases in the middle. The CDR3 nucleotides read TGTGCCAGCAGCCGCGTATTTTCTGGGGCCAACGTCCTGACTTTC. It is translated as CASSRVFSGANVLTF.

This clone was seen only once. J is TRBJ2-1 and V is TRBV7-9; D is unresolved. V lost 3 bases, J lost 6 bases, and 6 bases lay in between. Germline V gene sequence: CDR1 SEHNR, CDR2 FQNEAQ (reference sequence). The CDR3 has 12 residues. The CDR3 sequence is CASSFEANEQFF. The CDR3 region has the DNA TGTGCCAGCAGCTTTGAGGCCAATGAGCAGTTCTTC.

CDR3: CASSQDFLAGGSGDTQYF. The CDR3 DNA reads as TGTGCCAGCAGCCAAGATTTTCTAGCGGGGGGGTCCGGAGATACGCAGTATTTT. This rearrangement joins TRBV4-2 to TRBJ2-3; TRBD2 matches at 12 bases. In germline, CDR1 is LGHNA, CDR2 YNFKEQ. V lost 0 bases and J lost 5; bases outside the gene matches: 9. The CDR3 contains 18 residues.

V is TRBV6-1 and J is TRBJ1-1; D is unresolved. The V gene's germline CDR1 is MNHNS and CDR2 SASEGT. The V gene lost 1 base and the J gene lost 4 bases, with 7 bases spanning the gap. This CDR3 has 13 residues. CDR3 nucleotide sequence: TGTGCCAGCAGTGAAGGCATTAGCACTGAAGCTTTCTTT. Translating it yields CASSEGISTEAFF.

This rearrangement joins TRBV2 to TRBJ2-5; D not resolved. This CDR3 spans 13 amino acids. Germline loops: CDR1 SNHLY, CDR2 FYNNEI. Trimming took off 4 bases at V and 4 bases at J, with 10 bases between the two ends. As DNA, the CDR3 is TGTGCCAGCAGTGTGGCGAGCGTAGAGACCCAGTACTTC. As protein: CASSVASVETQYF.

The V call is TRBV9, the J call TRBJ2-3, with a tentative D call TRBD1 (6 bases). Trimming cost V 7 bases and J 2 bases, with 14 bases left between them. The CDR3 sequence is 14 residues long. The germline gives CDR1 SGDLS, CDR2 YYNGEE. In DNA form, the CDR3 reads TGTGCCAGCTCCCGGGACACCTTCACAGATACGCAGTATTTT. It encodes CASSRDTFTDTQYF.